A single T cell receptor beta chain is shown here with its context. This clone registers as medium-sized (0.01 to 0.1%) within its sample. The clone's antigen remains unknown. Base qualities were left out, and no much larger clone turns up one base away. The sample originates from a study of blood T cell repertoires in COVID-19 (dated by TCRdb to 2020 to 2021). With regard to the full study: The collaborator samples originated in the United States, Italy and Spain and spanned the acute and convalescent phases of COVID-19. Samples came from the ongoing ImmuneRACE study (first 160 participants) plus 1,254 subjects from 6 global collaborators. The sample metadata nearly always contained a de-identified subject ID, COVID-19 status, age in years and sex. The dataset comprised deeply sampled blood TCRbeta repertoires from subjects exposed to, actively infected with, or recovered from COVID-19. The repertoires were released in a freely available public database intended as a resource for research on the immune response to SARS-CoV-2. The material from the prospective study consisted of cDNA or gDNA derived from T cells, B-cell-depleted T cells, or PBMCs. Where available, HLA class I and class II types were obtained from metadata supplied by the sample provider rather than from assay-based typing.

The immunoSEQ Assay, a bias-controlled multiplex PCR, was used to amplify TCRbeta CDR3 regions from genomic DNA. Turning to the authors' computational methods: Nucleated cell counts per sample were estimated from amplification of reference gene primers within the assay. Sequence reads were collapsed and filtered to measure the absolute abundance of every unique TCRbeta CDR3 rearrangement. For each sample, productive Simpson clonality was calculated as the square root of Simpson's diversity index across productive rearrangements. Here the immuneACCESS table is served through TCRdb, limited to in-frame sequences with V and J called. Missing clones are a known gap in these copies; in checked studies unresolved V genes cover under half, and the rest lacks a known reason. V, J and clone size are taken as reported in that table, and D and trimming were inferred from the DNA itself. The sample table contains around 45,000 clones; only one count was recorded for roughly nine tenths of them. About a tenth of the sample rests with the top ten.

V sheds 5 bases and J sheds 4 bases, leaving 17 bases between their ends. The germline V gene provides CDR1 SGHDN and CDR2 FVKESK. From the cysteine through the phenylalanine, the CDR3 covers 15 amino acids. Left in the record is the CDR3 DNA by itself, 45 bases read in frame from the first base. Each collaborating institution followed its own protocols to collect whole blood in K2EDTA tubes. For TCRbeta analysis, collaborators shipped samples in one of three forms: frozen whole blood, isolated PBMCs, or DNA extracted from either of those sample types. Overall study outcomes, separate from this receptor: The amount of clinical and demographic metadata varied by source and participant and was provided uncurated.

Specimen: peripheral blood. The TCR sequence derives from a human donor in a cohort sampled during active COVID-19. The rearranged chain carries TRBV14 and TRBJ1-2; TRBD1 might be the D gene, on 5 matching bases. The CDR3 has the sequence CASSDPGLGAYGYTF. The sequenced DNA is TGTGCCAGCAGCGATCCAGGACTAGGGGCCTATGGCTACACCTTC.